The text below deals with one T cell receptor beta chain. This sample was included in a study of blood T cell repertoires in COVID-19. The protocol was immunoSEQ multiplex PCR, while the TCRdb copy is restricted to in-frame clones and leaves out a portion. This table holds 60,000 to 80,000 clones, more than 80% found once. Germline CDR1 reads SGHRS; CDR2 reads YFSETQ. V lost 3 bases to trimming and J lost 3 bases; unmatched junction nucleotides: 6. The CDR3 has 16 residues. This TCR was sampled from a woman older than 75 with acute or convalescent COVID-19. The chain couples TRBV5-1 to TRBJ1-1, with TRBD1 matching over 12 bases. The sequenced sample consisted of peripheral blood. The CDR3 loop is CASSWGTGGLHTEAFF. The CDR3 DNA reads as TGCGCCAGCAGCTGGGGGACAGGGGGCCTCCACACTGAAGCTTTCTTT.